This T cell receptor beta chain was captured by sequencing in a study of T-cell memory formation after mild COVID-19. The study, taken as a whole, reports: Clones that contracted clustered mainly in CM and EM if CD4+ and in EMRA if CD8+. Prior to infection, memory already included some responding clones, suggesting cross-reactive memory joined. Among clones contracting day 15 to 85, CD4/CD8 was balanced, whereas later expanders leaned CD4+.

TCRdb passed the 5' RACE reads through MiXCR, listing each CDR3 protein once. The profile shows about 110,000 distinct CDR3 sequences, roughly a sixth of them singletons. Worth noting for this clonotype: The antigen remains undetermined.

In germline, CDR1 is SGHRS, CDR2 YFSETQ. CDR3 length: 14 amino acids. Trimming at V came to 3 bases and at J to 9 bases, leaving 9 bases not matched to a gene. The clonotype originates from a man aged 18 to 29 who had mild COVID-19 (a few samples of this study predate the infection). Cell type and time point are not known. What was sequenced was PBMCs or a T cell subset sorted from them (not recorded which). The chain recombines TRBV5-1 with TRBJ2-1, with TRBD2 identical over 7 bases. CDR3 in DNA: TGCGCCAGCAGCTCGAGCGGCGGGGGAGCTGAGCAGTTCTTC. Amino acid sequence: CASSSSGGGAEQFF.